This T cell receptor beta chain came from a study of T cells after yellow fever vaccination. Broader study findings: Researchers report a weaker secondary response that nonetheless peaked faster, day 5 versus 15.

TCRdb re-analysed the 5' RACE reads in MiXCR, keeping a single row per CDR3 protein. The sample contains hundreds of thousands of distinct CDR3 sequences, roughly an eighth of which appear only once. In germline, CDR1 is LNHDA, CDR2 SQIVND (reference sequence). Trimming removed 3 bases at V and 5 bases at J, with 7 bases between. The CDR3 contains 12 residues. This clonotype was seen a handful of times. Its antigen is as yet unknown. This sample comprised PBMCs, obtained on the day of the yellow fever booster vaccination. This chain connects TRBV19 to TRBJ1-1, with D possibly matching TRBD1 (5 bases). The sequence came from a man aged 25 to 45 who received the YFV17D yellow fever vaccine. CDR3 loop: CASSMGETEAFF. In DNA, the CDR3 is TGTGCCAGTAGTATGGGGGAAACTGAAGCTTTCTTT.